This T cell receptor beta chain was documented in a study of brain T cells in children with intractable seizures. The trim removed 2 bases at V and 6 bases at J, leaving 5 bases unmatched. Looked up from germline, CDR1 is MNHEY and CDR2 is SVGEGT. The CDR3 covers 16 residues. Produced via immunoSEQ multiplex PCR; TCRdb's table is partial and in-frame only. The sample holds 60,000 to 65,000 clones, about 96% seen once. Material: peripheral blood, obtained at surgery. The sequence was obtained from a boy in the first two years of life with focal cortical dysplasia and intractable seizures. The V and J genes are TRBV6-2 or TRBV6-3 and TRBJ2-1, with 12 bases lining up with TRBD2. The CDR3 sequence: CASSYLTSGRFNEQFF. CDR3 DNA: TGTGCCAGCAGTTACCTTACTAGCGGGAGGTTCAATGAGCAGTTCTTC.